This T cell receptor beta chain was sequenced in a study of regulatory T cells in long-lasting Graves disease. Time point indicated: newly diagnosed GD, antithyroid drugs for less than 3 months. PBMC RNA served as the TCR library source. About this clonotype itself: A much larger clone is a single base away; this may be a read error.

According to the study, TCR beta libraries were built with iRepertoire HTBI primers and CDR3-region Arm-PCR. Via MiXCR, TCRdb re-called the multiplex PCR reads, giving one row per CDR3 protein. The sample yields 400,000 to 450,000 distinct CDR3 sequences, 15% to 20% seen once. These data also featured in a second study, about T cells in Graves' hyperthyroidism and ophthalmopathy. That source notes: With the HTBI primer set, the TCR CDR3 went through a first round of RT-PCR. In simple terms, a model built on 13 V-J features told ophthalmopathy apart from stable hyperthyroidism.

This receptor was obtained from a young woman with Graves disease. Material: peripheral blood mononuclear cells (PBMCs), obtained at new diagnosis, from a patient treated with antithyroid drugs.

For the CDR3, the DNA is TGTGCCAGCAGTCTAACATCCTCTGGAAACGCCATATATTTT. It specifies CASSLTSSGNAIYF. The chain carries TRBV28 and TRBJ1-3; D is unresolved. CDR1 and CDR2 (germline): MDHEN, SYDVKM. This CDR3 has 14 amino acids.